This entry describes one T cell receptor (beta chain). The method was immunoSEQ multiplex PCR; TCRdb's version includes in-frame clones alone and lacks a portion of them. The sample yields about 250,000 clones, nearly 90% seen once. This sample is drawn from a study of blood T cell repertoires in COVID-19. Study as a whole: The origin of the acute and convalescent COVID-19 samples was the United States, Italy and Spain.

Participants reported their clinical history, and cohort assignment relied on those reports. The CDR3 contains 16 residues. V shed 0 bases, J shed 0 bases, and the junction held 5 bases outside the gene matches. Germline V gene lookup returns CDR1 LGHNA and CDR2 YSLEER. Sequenced material: PBMCs or T cells enriched from blood (not recorded which). The chain is built from TRBV4-3 and TRBJ2-7; 7 nucleotides align to TRBD1. The clonotype comes from a woman aged 30 to 39 with acute COVID-19. CDR3 bases: TGCGCCAGCAGCCAAGATCGGGCAGGGGGCTCCTACGAGCAGTACTTC. This sequence encodes CASSQDRAGGSYEQYF.